A selection of T cell receptor beta chains follows, all from one sample in a study of shared clonotypes between healthy human individuals. Produced via immunoSEQ multiplex PCR; TCRdb's table is partial and in-frame only. The sample has under 1 million clones, 80% to 95% seen once. The sample consisted of naive CD8+ T cells sorted from blood. The receptors shown here come from a man under 40 in good health. Each CDR3 is given with its conserved first and last residue.

j_gene: TRBJ2-1
v_gene: TRBV9
CDR3aa: CASSPRGLAGPYNEQFF

j_gene: TRBJ2-5
v_gene: TRBV29-1
CDR3aa: CSVEGVQYRPSETQYF

j_gene: TRBJ2-1
v_gene: TRBV5-8
CDR3aa: CASSLRGGSYNEQFF

j_gene: TRBJ2-7
v_gene: TRBV14
CDR3aa: CASSQLLGTSSYEQYF

j_gene: TRBJ2-2
v_gene: TRBV5-8
CDR3aa: CASSSGTSAPPGELFF

j_gene: TRBJ1-2
v_gene: TRBV7-9
CDR3aa: CASSGVGGDYGYTF

j_gene: TRBJ2-1
v_gene: TRBV11-2
CDR3aa: CASSGAGGEYNEQFF

j_gene: TRBJ2-7
v_gene: TRBV10-2
CDR3aa: CASSESGGQGSYEQYF

j_gene: TRBJ2-7
v_gene: TRBV27
CDR3aa: CAPKVRMDF

j_gene: TRBJ1-5
v_gene: TRBV7-8
CDR3aa: CASSPWGQVQPQHF

j_gene: TRBJ2-1
v_gene: TRBV4-2
CDR3aa: CASCSLIGNNEQFF

j_gene: TRBJ2-1
v_gene: TRBV7-6
CDR3aa: CASSPGTSGAYNEQFF

j_gene: TRBJ1-2
v_gene: TRBV9
CDR3aa: CASSVATGGGYGYTF

j_gene: TRBJ2-7
v_gene: TRBV10-2
CDR3aa: CASRGLAGFYEQYF

j_gene: TRBJ2-7
v_gene: TRBV19
CDR3aa: CASSIRLAGGPGTYEQYF

j_gene: TRBJ2-1
v_gene: TRBV9
CDR3aa: CASSVSQDRAGVNEQFF

j_gene: TRBJ2-7
v_gene: TRBV28
CDR3aa: CASSSLSGRAGGEQYF

j_gene: TRBJ2-1
v_gene: TRBV11-2
CDR3aa: CASSLEVLAQPDYNEQFF

j_gene: TRBJ2-5
v_gene: TRBV14
CDR3aa: CASSQVRGRARETQYF

j_gene: TRBJ2-3
v_gene: TRBV11-1
CDR3aa: CASSFWVTDTQYF

j_gene: TRBJ1-1
v_gene: TRBV5-1
CDR3aa: CASGDSGARGTEAFF

j_gene: TRBJ2-7
v_gene: TRBV19
CDR3aa: CASSMGDTYEQYF

j_gene: TRBJ2-5
v_gene: TRBV2
CDR3aa: CASSVSLRQETQYF

j_gene: TRBJ2-7
v_gene: TRBV28
CDR3aa: CASNTEVIGYTNEQYF

j_gene: TRBJ2-1
v_gene: TRBV7-7
CDR3aa: CATGTSGSPPNEQFF

j_gene: TRBJ2-5
v_gene: TRBV6-5
CDR3aa: CASSVAGEGETQYF

j_gene: TRBJ1-5
v_gene: TRBV2
CDR3aa: CASSEQLGTVNQPQHF

j_gene: TRBJ2-7
v_gene: TRBV13
CDR3aa: CASRMVSSYEQYF

j_gene: TRBJ2-2
v_gene: TRBV5-8
CDR3aa: CASSLLRGELFF

j_gene: TRBJ2-1
v_gene: TRBV27
CDR3aa: CASSPTLDEQFF

j_gene: TRBJ1-5
v_gene: TRBV15
CDR3aa: CATSDFRQGDQPQHF

j_gene: TRBJ1-1
v_gene: TRBV27
CDR3aa: CASSRIQVNTEAFF

j_gene: TRBJ2-1
v_gene: TRBV28
CDR3aa: CASSLRVAYNEQFF

j_gene: TRBJ1-5
v_gene: TRBV4-1
CDR3aa: CASSQDDREVQPQHF

j_gene: TRBJ1-5
v_gene: TRBV11-2
CDR3aa: CASSGFSNQPQHF

j_gene: TRBJ2-3
v_gene: TRBV7-6
CDR3aa: CASSLITSASTDTQYF

j_gene: TRBJ1-2
v_gene: TRBV9
CDR3aa: CASSADDRIYGYTF

j_gene: TRBJ1-5
v_gene: TRBV7-5
CDR3aa: CARSPTTHQPQHF

j_gene: TRBJ2-7
v_gene: TRBV27
CDR3aa: CASSLSGQGPYEQYF

j_gene: TRBJ1-1
v_gene: TRBV27
CDR3aa: CASRGELGGGAEAFF

j_gene: TRBJ2-3
v_gene: TRBV2
CDR3aa: CASSEAGARGGLTDTQYF

j_gene: TRBJ2-7
v_gene: TRBV5-6
CDR3aa: CASSPGTSGSSYEQYF

j_gene: TRBJ2-5
v_gene: TRBV21-1
CDR3aa: CASSWGLTGGGQETQYF

j_gene: TRBJ2-1
v_gene: TRBV2
CDR3aa: CASSVGKYNEQFF

j_gene: TRBJ2-1
v_gene: TRBV9
CDR3aa: CASSVGLAGSNEQFF

j_gene: TRBJ1-1
v_gene: TRBV29-1
CDR3aa: CSVEQDSNTEAFF

j_gene: TRBJ1-1
v_gene: TRBV28
CDR3aa: CASSPAGYTEAFF